The rows below give T cell receptor beta chains drawn from one sample of a study of CD8 T cells in Susac syndrome. TCRdb processed the immunoSEQ multiplex PCR reads anew with MiXCR; each CDR3 protein has one entry. The data contain approximately 270,000 distinct CDR3 sequences, 93% of them seen just once; the ten biggest clones take up roughly 0.07%. The sequencing sample was made of CD4+ T cells from PBMCs. These receptor sequences come from a human donor with multiple sclerosis. The CDR3 runs from the conserved cysteine through the conserved F or W. The order of the fields is V gene, clone size, D gene, J gene, CDR3 length, CDR3 protein, CDR3 DNA. D genes are given only for firm matches. Expanded clones get a size class; other rows say once, few or many, or leave the size out.

V gene: TRBV20-1; clone size: -; D gene: TRBD2; J gene: TRBJ2-4; CDR3 length: 20; CDR3 protein: CSARPWGIAGGLLDKNIQYF; CDR3 DNA: TGCAGTGCTAGACCATGGGGTATAGCGGGGGGGCTGCTTGACAAAAACATTCAGTACTTC
V gene: TRBV15; clone size: -; D gene: -; J gene: TRBJ1-6; CDR3 length: 13; CDR3 protein: CATRQTEGSPLHF; CDR3 DNA: TGTGCCACCAGACAGACTGAGGGATCACCCCTCCACTTT
V gene: TRBV9; clone size: -; D gene: TRBD2; J gene: TRBJ2-1; CDR3 length: 14; CDR3 protein: CASGLAGAHNEQFF; CDR3 DNA: TGTGCCAGTGGACTAGCGGGAGCCCACAATGAGCAGTTCTTC
V gene: TRBV29-1; clone size: -; D gene: -; J gene: TRBJ1-2; CDR3 length: 13; CDR3 protein: CSAMGGGSDGYTF; CDR3 DNA: TGCAGCGCGATGGGAGGGGGGTCGGATGGCTACACCTTC
V gene: TRBV19; clone size: -; D gene: TRBD2; J gene: TRBJ2-4; CDR3 length: 16; CDR3 protein: CASGTSGRAGKNIQYF; CDR3 DNA: TGTGCCAGTGGGACTAGCGGGAGGGCCGGCAAAAACATTCAGTACTTC
V gene: TRBV5-1; clone size: once; D gene: -; J gene: TRBJ2-2; CDR3 length: 15; CDR3 protein: CASSQGVTNTGELFF; CDR3 DNA: TGCGCCAGCAGCCAGGGAGTGACGAACACCGGGGAGCTGTTTTTT
V gene: TRBV29-1; clone size: -; D gene: TRBD1; J gene: TRBJ2-7; CDR3 length: 14; CDR3 protein: CSVVVGTASYEQYF; CDR3 DNA: TGCAGCGTTGTGGTCGGGACAGCCTCCTACGAGCAGTACTTC
V gene: TRBV2; clone size: -; D gene: TRBD2; J gene: TRBJ2-3; CDR3 length: 13; CDR3 protein: CASTSGVTDTQYF; CDR3 DNA: TGTGCCAGCACTAGCGGAGTCACAGATACGCAGTATTTT
V gene: TRBV5-1; clone size: -; D gene: -; J gene: TRBJ1-1; CDR3 length: 14; CDR3 protein: CASSYGTVNTEAFF; CDR3 DNA: TGCGCCAGCAGCTACGGGACGGTGAACACTGAAGCTTTCTTT
V gene: TRBV6-6; clone size: -; D gene: TRBD1; J gene: TRBJ1-5; CDR3 length: 13; CDR3 protein: CASQTGGVQPQHF; CDR3 DNA: TGTGCCAGCCAGACAGGGGGTGTTCAGCCCCAGCATTTT
V gene: TRBV7-2; clone size: -; D gene: -; J gene: TRBJ2-7; CDR3 length: 15; CDR3 protein: CASSLGGRVLYEQYF; CDR3 DNA: TGTGCCAGCAGCTTAGGCGGACGGGTTTTGTACGAGCAGTACTTC
V gene: TRBV5-1; clone size: -; D gene: -; J gene: TRBJ2-5; CDR3 length: 14; CDR3 protein: CASSLSAGRVTQYF; CDR3 DNA: TGCGCCAGCAGCTTGTCCGCCGGGCGGGTGACCCAGTACTTC
V gene: TRBV4-2; clone size: -; D gene: -; J gene: TRBJ1-5; CDR3 length: 15; CDR3 protein: CASSQGRASNQPQHF; CDR3 DNA: TGTGCCAGCAGCCAAGGCAGGGCTAGCAATCAGCCCCAGCATTTT
V gene: TRBV14; clone size: -; D gene: TRBD1; J gene: TRBJ1-6; CDR3 length: 18; CDR3 protein: CASSQSILPGQYNSPLHF; CDR3 DNA: TGTGCCAGCAGCCAATCAATACTCCCGGGACAGTATAATTCACCCCTCCACTTT
V gene: TRBV7-3; clone size: -; D gene: TRBD2; J gene: TRBJ2-5; CDR3 length: 15; CDR3 protein: CASSRTSGSRETQYF; CDR3 DNA: TGTGCCAGCAGCCGGACTAGCGGGAGTAGGGAGACCCAGTACTTC
V gene: TRBV11-2; clone size: -; D gene: -; J gene: TRBJ2-3; CDR3 length: 14; CDR3 protein: CASSPGLGSDTQYF; CDR3 DNA: TGTGCCAGCAGCCCTGGCCTGGGGTCAGATACGCAGTATTTT
V gene: TRBV19; clone size: -; D gene: TRBD1; J gene: TRBJ2-2; CDR3 length: 12; CDR3 protein: CASAQGAGELFF; CDR3 DNA: TGTGCCAGTGCACAGGGGGCCGGGGAGCTGTTTTTT
V gene: TRBV3-1; clone size: -; D gene: TRBD2; J gene: TRBJ2-7; CDR3 length: 12; CDR3 protein: CASSHGGYEQYF; CDR3 DNA: TGTGCCAGCAGCCACGGGGGGTACGAGCAGTACTTC
V gene: TRBV12-3/TRBV12-4; clone size: few; D gene: -; J gene: TRBJ1-3; CDR3 length: 15; CDR3 protein: CASSLEVSSGNTIYF; CDR3 DNA: TGTGCCAGCAGTTTAGAAGTATCCTCTGGAAACACCATATATTTT
V gene: TRBV4-1; clone size: -; D gene: -; J gene: TRBJ1-4; CDR3 length: 15; CDR3 protein: CASSRPDATNEKLFF; CDR3 DNA: TGCGCCAGCAGCCGCCCGGATGCAACTAATGAAAAACTGTTTTTT
V gene: TRBV19; clone size: once; D gene: TRBD1; J gene: TRBJ2-2; CDR3 length: 16; CDR3 protein: CASSVRGAGGTGELFF; CDR3 DNA: TGTGCCAGTAGTGTCAGGGGTGCAGGGGGCACCGGGGAGCTGTTTTTT
V gene: TRBV28; clone size: -; D gene: -; J gene: TRBJ2-1; CDR3 length: 14; CDR3 protein: CASSPVQGHNEQFF; CDR3 DNA: TGTGCCAGCAGTCCCGTTCAGGGGCACAATGAGCAGTTCTTC
V gene: TRBV11-2; clone size: -; D gene: -; J gene: TRBJ2-2; CDR3 length: 17; CDR3 protein: CASSRGDSARRTGELFF; CDR3 DNA: TGTGCCAGCAGCCGTGGGGACTCCGCACGACGTACCGGGGAGCTGTTTTTT
V gene: TRBV3-1; clone size: -; D gene: TRBD1; J gene: TRBJ1-2; CDR3 length: 16; CDR3 protein: CASSQAHLGTGYGYTF; CDR3 DNA: TGTGCCAGCAGCCAAGCCCATTTGGGGACAGGCTATGGCTACACCTTC
V gene: TRBV7-6; clone size: -; D gene: -; J gene: TRBJ2-5; CDR3 length: 15; CDR3 protein: CASSLVAGSGETQYF; CDR3 DNA: TGTGCCAGCAGCTTAGTAGCTGGGTCAGGGGAGACCCAGTACTTC
V gene: TRBV18; clone size: -; D gene: TRBD2; J gene: TRBJ2-3; CDR3 length: 17; CDR3 protein: CASSRETSMRSTDTQYF; CDR3 DNA: TGTGCCAGCTCGCGTGAGACTAGCATGCGTAGCACAGATACGCAGTATTTT
V gene: TRBV6-2/TRBV6-3; clone size: once; D gene: -; J gene: TRBJ2-4; CDR3 length: 14; CDR3 protein: CASRQGGAKNIQYF; CDR3 DNA: TGTGCCAGCAGGCAAGGAGGTGCCAAAAACATTCAGTACTTC
V gene: TRBV5-1; clone size: once; D gene: TRBD2; J gene: TRBJ2-1; CDR3 length: 14; CDR3 protein: CASKREMFGNEQFF; CDR3 DNA: TGCGCCAGCAAGCGGGAGATGTTCGGGAATGAGCAGTTCTTC
V gene: TRBV12-3/TRBV12-4; clone size: -; D gene: TRBD2; J gene: TRBJ2-2; CDR3 length: 17; CDR3 protein: CASTKSGGGSLTGELFF; CDR3 DNA: TGTGCCAGCACCAAATCGGGCGGGGGGAGCCTCACCGGGGAGCTGTTTTTT
V gene: TRBV18; clone size: once; D gene: -; J gene: TRBJ1-6; CDR3 length: 18; CDR3 protein: CASSPIQITLSYNSPLHF; CDR3 DNA: TGTGCCAGCTCACCAATCCAAATTACACTCTCCTATAATTCACCCCTCCACTTT
V gene: TRBV5-1; clone size: -; D gene: TRBD1; J gene: TRBJ1-6; CDR3 length: 14; CDR3 protein: CASRTGPTSSPLHF; CDR3 DNA: TGCGCCAGCAGGACAGGGCCAACAAGCTCACCCCTCCACTTT